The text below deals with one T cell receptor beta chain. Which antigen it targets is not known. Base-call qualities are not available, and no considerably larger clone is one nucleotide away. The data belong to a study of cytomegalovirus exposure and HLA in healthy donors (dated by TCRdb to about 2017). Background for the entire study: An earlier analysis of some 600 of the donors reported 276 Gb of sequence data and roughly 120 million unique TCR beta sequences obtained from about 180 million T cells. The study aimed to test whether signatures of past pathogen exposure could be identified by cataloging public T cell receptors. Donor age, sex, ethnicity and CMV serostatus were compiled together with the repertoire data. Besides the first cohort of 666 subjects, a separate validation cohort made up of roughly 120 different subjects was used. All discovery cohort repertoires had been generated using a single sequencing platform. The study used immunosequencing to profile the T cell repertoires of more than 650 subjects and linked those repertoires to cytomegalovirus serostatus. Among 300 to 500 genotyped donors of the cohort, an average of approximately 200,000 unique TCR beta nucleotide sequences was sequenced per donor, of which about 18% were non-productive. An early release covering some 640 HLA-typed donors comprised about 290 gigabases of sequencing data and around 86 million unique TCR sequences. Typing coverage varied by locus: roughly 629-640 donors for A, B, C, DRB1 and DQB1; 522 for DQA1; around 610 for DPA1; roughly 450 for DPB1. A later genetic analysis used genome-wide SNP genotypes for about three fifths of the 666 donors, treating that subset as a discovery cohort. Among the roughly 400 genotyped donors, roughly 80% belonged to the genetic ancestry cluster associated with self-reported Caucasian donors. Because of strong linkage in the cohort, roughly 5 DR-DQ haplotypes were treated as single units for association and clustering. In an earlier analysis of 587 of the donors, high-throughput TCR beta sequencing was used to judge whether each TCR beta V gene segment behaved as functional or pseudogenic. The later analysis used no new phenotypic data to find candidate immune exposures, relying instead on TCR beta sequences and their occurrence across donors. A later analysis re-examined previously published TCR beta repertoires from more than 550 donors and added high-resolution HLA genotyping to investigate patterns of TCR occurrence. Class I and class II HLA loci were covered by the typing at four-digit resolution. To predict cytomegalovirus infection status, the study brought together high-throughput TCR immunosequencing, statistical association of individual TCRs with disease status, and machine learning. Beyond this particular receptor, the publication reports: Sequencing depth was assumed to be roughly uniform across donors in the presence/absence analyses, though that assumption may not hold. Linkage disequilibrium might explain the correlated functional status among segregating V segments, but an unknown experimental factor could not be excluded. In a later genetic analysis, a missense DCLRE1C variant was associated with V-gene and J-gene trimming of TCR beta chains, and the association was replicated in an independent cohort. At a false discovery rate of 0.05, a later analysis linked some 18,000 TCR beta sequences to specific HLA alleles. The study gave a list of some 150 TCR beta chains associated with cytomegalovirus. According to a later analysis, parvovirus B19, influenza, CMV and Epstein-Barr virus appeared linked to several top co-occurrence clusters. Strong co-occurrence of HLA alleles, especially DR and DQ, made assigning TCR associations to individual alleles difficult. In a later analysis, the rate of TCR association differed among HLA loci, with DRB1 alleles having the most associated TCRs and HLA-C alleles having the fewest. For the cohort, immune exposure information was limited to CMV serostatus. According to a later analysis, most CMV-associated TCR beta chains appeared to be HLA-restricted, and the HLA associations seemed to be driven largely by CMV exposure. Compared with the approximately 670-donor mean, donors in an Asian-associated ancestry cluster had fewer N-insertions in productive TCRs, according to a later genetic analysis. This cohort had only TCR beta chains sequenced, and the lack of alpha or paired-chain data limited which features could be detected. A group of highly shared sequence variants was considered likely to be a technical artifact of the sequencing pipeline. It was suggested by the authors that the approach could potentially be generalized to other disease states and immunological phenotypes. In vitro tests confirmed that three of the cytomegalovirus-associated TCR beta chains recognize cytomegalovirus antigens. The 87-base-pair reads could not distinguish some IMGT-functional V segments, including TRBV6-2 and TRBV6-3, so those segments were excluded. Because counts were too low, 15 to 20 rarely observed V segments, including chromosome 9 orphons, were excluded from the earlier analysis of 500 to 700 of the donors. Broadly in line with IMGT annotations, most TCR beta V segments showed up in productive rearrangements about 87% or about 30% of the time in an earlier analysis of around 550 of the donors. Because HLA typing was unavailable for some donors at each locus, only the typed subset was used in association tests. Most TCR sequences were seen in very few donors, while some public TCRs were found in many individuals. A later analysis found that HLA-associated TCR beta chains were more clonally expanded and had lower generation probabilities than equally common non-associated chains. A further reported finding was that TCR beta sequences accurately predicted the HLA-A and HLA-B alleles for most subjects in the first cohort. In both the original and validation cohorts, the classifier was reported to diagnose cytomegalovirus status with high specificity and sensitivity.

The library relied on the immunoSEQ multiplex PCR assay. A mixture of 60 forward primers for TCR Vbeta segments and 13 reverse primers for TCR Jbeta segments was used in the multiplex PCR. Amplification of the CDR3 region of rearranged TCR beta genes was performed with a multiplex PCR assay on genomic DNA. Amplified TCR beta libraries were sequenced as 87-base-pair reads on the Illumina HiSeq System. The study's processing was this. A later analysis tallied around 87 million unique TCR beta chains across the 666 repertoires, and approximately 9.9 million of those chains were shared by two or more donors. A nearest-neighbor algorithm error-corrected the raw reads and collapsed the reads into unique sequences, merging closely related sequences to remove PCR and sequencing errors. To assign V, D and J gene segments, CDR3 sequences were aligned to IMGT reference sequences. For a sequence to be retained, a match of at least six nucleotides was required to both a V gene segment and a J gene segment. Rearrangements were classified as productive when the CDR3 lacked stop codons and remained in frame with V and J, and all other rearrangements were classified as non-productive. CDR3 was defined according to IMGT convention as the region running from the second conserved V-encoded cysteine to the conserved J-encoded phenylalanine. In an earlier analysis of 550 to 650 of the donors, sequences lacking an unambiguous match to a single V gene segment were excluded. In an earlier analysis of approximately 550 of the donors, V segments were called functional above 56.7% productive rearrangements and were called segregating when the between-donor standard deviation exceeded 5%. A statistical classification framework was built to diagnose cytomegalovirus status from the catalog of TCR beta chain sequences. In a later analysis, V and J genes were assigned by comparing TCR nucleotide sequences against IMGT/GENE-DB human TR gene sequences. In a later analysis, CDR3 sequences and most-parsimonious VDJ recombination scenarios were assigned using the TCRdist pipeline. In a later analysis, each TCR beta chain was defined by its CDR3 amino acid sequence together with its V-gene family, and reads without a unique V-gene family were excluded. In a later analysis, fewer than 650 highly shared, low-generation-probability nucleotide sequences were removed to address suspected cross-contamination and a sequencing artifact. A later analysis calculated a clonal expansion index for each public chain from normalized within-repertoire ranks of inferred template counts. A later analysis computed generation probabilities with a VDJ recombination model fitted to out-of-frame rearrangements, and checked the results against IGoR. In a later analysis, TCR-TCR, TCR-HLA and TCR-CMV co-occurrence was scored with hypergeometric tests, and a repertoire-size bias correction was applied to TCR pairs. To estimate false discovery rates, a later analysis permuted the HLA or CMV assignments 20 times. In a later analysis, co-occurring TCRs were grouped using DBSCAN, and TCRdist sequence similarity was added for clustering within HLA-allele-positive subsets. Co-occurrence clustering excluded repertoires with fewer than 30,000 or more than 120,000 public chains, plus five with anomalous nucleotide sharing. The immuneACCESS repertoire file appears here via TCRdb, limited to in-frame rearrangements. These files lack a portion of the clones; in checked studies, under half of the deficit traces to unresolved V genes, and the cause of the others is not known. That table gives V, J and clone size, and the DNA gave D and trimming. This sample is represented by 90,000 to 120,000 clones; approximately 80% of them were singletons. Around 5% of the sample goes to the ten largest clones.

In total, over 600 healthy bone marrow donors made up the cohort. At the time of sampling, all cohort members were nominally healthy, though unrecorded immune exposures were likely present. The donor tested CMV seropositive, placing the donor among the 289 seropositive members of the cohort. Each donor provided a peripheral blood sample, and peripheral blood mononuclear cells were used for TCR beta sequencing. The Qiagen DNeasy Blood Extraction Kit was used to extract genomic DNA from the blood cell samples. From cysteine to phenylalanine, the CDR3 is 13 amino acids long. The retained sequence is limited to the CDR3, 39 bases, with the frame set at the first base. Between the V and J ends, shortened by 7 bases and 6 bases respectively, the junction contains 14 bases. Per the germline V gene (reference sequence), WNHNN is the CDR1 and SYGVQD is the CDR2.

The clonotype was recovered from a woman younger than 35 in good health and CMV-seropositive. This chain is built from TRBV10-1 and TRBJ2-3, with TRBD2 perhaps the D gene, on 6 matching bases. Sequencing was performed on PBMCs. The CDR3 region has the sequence CASNGGRGDTQYF. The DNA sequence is TGCGCCAGCAATGGAGGGAGAGGGGATACGCAGTATTTT.